What follows are 13 T cell receptor beta chains derived from one specimen sequenced in a study of T cells in Graves' hyperthyroidism and ophthalmopathy. Amplification of TCR beta CDR3 regions was performed using RNA transcripts as template. With the HTBI primer set, the TCR CDR3 went through a first round of RT-PCR. MiXCR, applied by TCRdb to the multiplex PCR reads, yields one record per CDR3 protein. The table includes hundreds of thousands of distinct CDR3 sequences, roughly 15% detected once. Sequenced: blood. These receptors came from a man between 18 and 29 years old with Graves' ophthalmopathy.

The table lists this clonotype with many counts. This chain joins TRBV4-1 and TRBJ2-7; 10 bases fit TRBD1. Germline assignment: CDR1 MGHRA and CDR2 YSYEKL. Trimming took 3 bases from V and 6 from J; bases not matched to a gene: 2. The CDR3 is 13 residues long. Written as DNA, the CDR3 is TGCGCCAGCAGCCACGGGACAGGGGCCGAGCAGTACTTC. The encoded protein is CASSHGTGAEQYF.

The chain employs TRBV5-5 and TRBJ1-1, with 11 bases matching TRBD1. J was trimmed by 3 bases and V by 3 bases; bases with no gene match: 7. Germline V gives CDR1 SGHKS, CDR2 YYEKEE (reference sequence). CDR3 length: 16 residues. DNA for the CDR3: TGTGCCAGCAGCTCCCAAAGGGGACAGGGGGACACTGAAGCTTTCTTT. It codes for CASSSQRGQGDTEAFF. Together with reference TRBV5-5 and TRBJ1-1, the CDR3 gives the full variable domain: DAGVTQSPTHLIKTRGQQVTLRCSPISGHKSVSWYQQVLGQGPQFIFQYYEKEERGRGNFPDRFSARQFPNYSSELNVNALLLGDSALYLCASSSQRGQGDTEAFFGQGTRLTVV.

This clonotype occurred a few times. The genes are TRBV28 and TRBJ1-1; a weak D match, TRBD1 (5 bases). Germline V CDR1 and CDR2: MDHEN, SYDVKM. The CDR3 has 15 amino acids. V was cut by 5 bases and J by 1 base, with 14 bases left in between. CDR3 in DNA: TGTGCCAGCAGTCCCGGACACTGGCGGAACACTGAAGCTTTCTTT. This sequence encodes CASSPGHWRNTEAFF.

This clonotype was observed once. V gene TRBV5-1 combines with J gene TRBJ2-2; 9 positions match TRBD1. The germline V gene has CDR1 SGHRS and CDR2 YFSETQ. CDR3 length equals 17 residues. Losses at the gene ends were 0 bases for V and 5 bases for J; bases not matched to a gene: 8. The CDR3 loop is CASSLVPGTGWTGELFF. CDR3 nucleotides: TGCGCCAGCAGCTTGGTCCCCGGGACAGGGTGGACCGGGGAGCTGTTTTTT.

On this clonotype: Since a much larger clone is just one base distant, this may be a read error. This chain links TRBV20-1 with TRBJ1-2; 11 bases are shared with TRBD1. This CDR3 region has 14 residues. Germline loops: CDR1 DFQATT, CDR2 SNEGSKA (reference sequence). The CDR3 DNA is TGCAGTGATAGAGCTGGACAGGGGGCAGGTGGCTACACCTTC. Amino acids: CSDRAGQGAGGYTF.

In this sample, this clonotype turned up many times. The chain uses TRBV6-1 and TRBJ2-7; D remains ambiguous. Trimming removed 4 bases at V and 9 bases at J, with 10 bases between. CDR1 and CDR2 (germline): MNHNS, SASEGT. This CDR3 has 11 residues. CDR3: CASSAPTGQYF. The CDR3 nucleotides are TGTGCCAGCAGTGCGCCGACGGGGCAGTACTTC.

This chain uses TRBV27 with TRBJ2-3; the D call may be TRBD1 or TRBD2 (5 bases each). This CDR3 contains 15 residues. Germline V gene data show CDR1 as MNHEY and CDR2 as SMNVEV (reference sequence). Trimming took off 3 bases at V and 8 bases at J, with 18 bases between the two ends. CDR3 amino acids: CASSLSGAFGRTQYF. CDR3 DNA: TGTGCCAGCAGTTTGTCCGGGGCCTTCGGACGTACGCAGTATTTT.

This clonotype was seen many times. The CDR3 DNA is TGTGCCAGCAGTACAAGGGGGGGGCCTCGAGACTACGAGCAGTACTTC. This encodes CASSTRGGPRDYEQYF. The chain couples TRBV11-2 to TRBJ2-7; D possibly corresponds to TRBD2 (7 bases). This CDR3 has 16 amino acids. The V gene's germline CDR1 is SGHAT and CDR2 FQNNGV. With 6 bases removed from V and 3 bases from J, the gap between germline ends came to 21 bases.

This chain links TRBV10-3 with TRBJ1-1; the D gene is possibly TRBD1 (6 bases). Trimming pared 6 bases from V and 6 bases from J, leaving 11 bases between. This CDR3 has 12 amino acids. CDR1 is ENHRY and CDR2 is SYGVKD in the germline V gene. CDR3 nucleotide sequence: TGTGCCATCAGCCTGACAGGACCTGAAGCTTTCTTT. It translates to CAISLTGPEAFF.

The gene calls are TRBV6-2 or TRBV6-3 and TRBJ2-7, with a weak D call TRBD1 (6 bases). The CDR3 extends over 16 amino acids. In germline, CDR1 is MNHEY, CDR2 SVGEGT. The germline V and J ends were trimmed by 2 bases and 3 bases, with 17 bases remaining between them. The CDR3 protein is CASSYLLPGTSYEQYF. For the CDR3, the DNA is TGTGCCAGCAGTTACCTGTTACCAGGGACAAGCTACGAGCAGTACTTC.

This chain links TRBV24-1 with TRBJ2-2, with D tentatively TRBD2 (6 bases). V lost 4 bases and J 0 bases, leaving 14 bases between the germline ends. The germline gives CDR1 KGHDR, CDR2 SFDVKD. There are 17 residues in the CDR3. The DNA of the CDR3 is TGTGCCACCAGTGACCCCGGACTAACCGCGAACACCGGGGAGCTGTTTTTT. Translating it yields CATSDPGLTANTGELFF.

A few counts support this clonotype. This rearrangement joins TRBV9 to TRBJ1-1; D unresolved. Germline V gene sequence: CDR1 SGDLS, CDR2 YYNGEE. The CDR3 sequence is 14 residues long. Trimming shortened V by 0 bases and J by 2 bases, and 8 bases separated the two germline ends. The CDR3 reads CASSVAGSNTEAFF. CDR3 nucleotides: TGTGCCAGCAGCGTAGCGGGGTCCAACACTGAAGCTTTCTTT.

The chain combines TRBV18 with TRBJ1-6; no definite D call. V lost 2 bases to trimming and J lost 3 bases, with 8 bases between them. CDR3 size: 15 residues. Germline V gene lookup returns CDR1 KGHSH and CDR2 LQKENI. The CDR3 DNA reads as TGTGCCAGCTCACCAGATATCAGCTATAATTCACCCCTCCACTTT. Its protein is CASSPDISYNSPLHF.